The present TCR beta chain was sequenced within a study of CD8 T cells in Susac syndrome. Random hexamers were used to reverse transcribe about 0.45 to 1 ug of RNA. TCRdb processed the immunoSEQ multiplex PCR reads anew with MiXCR; each CDR3 protein has one entry. Found here are approximately 120,000 distinct CDR3 sequences, more than 85% of them singletons; the top ten hold roughly 0.3%. V gave up 6 bases and J gave up 0 bases; unmatched junction bases: 5. Germline CDR1 and CDR2: MGHRA and YSYEKL. The CDR3 has 16 amino acids. This sequence was found in a human donor with multiple sclerosis. V is TRBV4-1 and J is TRBJ2-3; 11 nucleotides agree with TRBD2. The source material was CD8+ T cells from PBMCs. CDR3 nucleotides: TGCGCCAGCAGTCTCACTAGCGGGAGCAGCACAGATACGCAGTATTTT. This translates into CASSLTSGSSTDTQYF.